This TCR beta chain originates from a study of T cell responses to AZD1222 COVID-19 vaccine (dated by TCRdb to 2020 to 2023). Background for the entire study: Because spike-specific TCR depth and breadth did not differ between the two schedules, AZD1222 recipients who got a second dose at roughly 4 weeks were pooled with those who got a second dose at roughly 12 weeks. A total of about 230 trial participants underwent TCR sequencing, of whom around 200 received two doses of AZD1222 and some 26 received two doses of the MenACWY control vaccine. Trial participants were enrolled by age into 18-55, 56-69 and 70-plus year subgroups, with roughly 150, 30 and 60 TCR-sequenced participants respectively. Summary of the overall study and its limitations: In the small 56-69-year group, the increase in depth fell short of significance, most likely because of low power. Most participants were white British and females outnumbered males, and the authors suggested that clonal diversity may have been underestimated. Reportedly, close to half of the unique spike-specific TCRs recognized epitopes lying outside the regions that are mutated in the B.1.351 and B.1.1.7 variants. Spike-specific TCR breadth and depth rose significantly after two AZD1222 doses compared with day 0 and with MenACWY recipients. The vaccine-associated CD4 TCRs covered the entire spike protein, and the dominant responses fell in regions 160-218 and 743-854. Conclusions about previously exposed vaccinees are limited because only a handful of AZD1222 recipients were SARS-CoV-2 seropositive at baseline. Because no day 14 peak-response samples were available, the repertoires could be characterized only after the peak T cell response.

The CDR3 regions of human TCRbeta chains were analyzed by immunosequencing. The paper's data handling went like this. Repertoire TCRs were checked for matches against a reference library of SARS-CoV-2-specific TCRs that had been generated using the MIRA antigen-specificity platform. Breadth was defined as the fraction of unique TCRs that were SARS-CoV-2-associated, and depth was defined as the fraction of total T cells that were SARS-CoV-2-associated. Using the MIRA data, each spike-specific TCR was mapped to the spike region that the TCR reacts to and placed in a CD4 or CD8 class. Log10-transformed breadth and depth values were compared by one-way ANOVA with Sidak's multiple comparisons tests. This is the immuneACCESS table as TCRdb keeps it, with only in-frame sequences that have V and J called. A part of the clones is gone; compared with another copy, unresolved V genes explain less than half, and the rest is unexplained. V, J and clone size were drawn from that table, and D and trimming were deduced from the DNA. The sample records 140,000 to 150,000 clones, more than 85% of which are singletons. More than 1.3% of the sample is in the top ten clones.

Trimming costs V 0 bases and J 4 bases, and their ends lie 15 bases apart. The CDR3 has 16 amino acids, counting the end cysteine and phenylalanine. Here the CDR3 DNA is all that survives: 48 bases in frame from base 1. The germline V gene gives CDR1 as MNHEY and CDR2 as SVGAGI. For this clone: Its antigen is unknown. No base quality information exists; no much larger clone differs at one position.

In the paper's terms, the time point label means: baseline before first vaccination. Samples from vaccinated people were obtained from the UK trials COV001 and COV002, which included a single-blind randomized controlled phase 2/3 trial of AZD1222 (ChAdOx1 nCoV-19) in healthy adults. For TCRbeta chain sequencing, PBMC samples were collected from trial participants at day 0 and at day 28 after the second dose. This receptor was obtained from an adult in good health. The material was peripheral blood, obtained on day 0 of AZD1222 vaccination. Recombination linked TRBV6-5 to TRBJ1-1; tentative D gene TRBD1, with 6 bases matching. The nucleotide sequence is given as TGTGCCAGCAGTTACTCAGGGGGGCAGGGTGGCACTGAAGCTTTCTTT. It is translated as CASSYSGGQGGTEAFF.